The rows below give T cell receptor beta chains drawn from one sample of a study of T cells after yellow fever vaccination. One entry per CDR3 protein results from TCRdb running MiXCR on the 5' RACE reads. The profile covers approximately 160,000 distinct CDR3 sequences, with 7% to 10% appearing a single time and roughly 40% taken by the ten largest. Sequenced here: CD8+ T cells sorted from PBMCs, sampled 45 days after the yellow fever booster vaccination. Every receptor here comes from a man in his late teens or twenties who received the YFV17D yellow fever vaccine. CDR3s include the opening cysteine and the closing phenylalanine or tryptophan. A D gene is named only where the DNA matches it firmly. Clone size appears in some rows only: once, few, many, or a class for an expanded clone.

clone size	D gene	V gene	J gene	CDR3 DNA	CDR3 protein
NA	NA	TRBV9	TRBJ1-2	TGTGCCAGCAGCGTAGATACAGCCCTTGGGAGGGATGGCTACACCTTC	CASSVDTALGRDGYTF
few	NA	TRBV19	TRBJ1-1	TGTGCCAGCCTGACGAACACTGAAGCTTTCTTT	CASLTNTEAFF
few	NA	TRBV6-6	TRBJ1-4	TGTGCCAGCAGTGTGAACCCTGCAACTAATGAAAAACTGTTTTTT	CASSVNPATNEKLFF
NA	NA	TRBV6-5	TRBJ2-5	TGTGCCAGCAGTTCTGGAGGGATAGAGACCCAGTACTTC	CASSSGGIETQYF
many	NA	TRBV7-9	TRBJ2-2	TGTGCCAGCAGCTTAGGGGAGCTGTTTTTT	CASSLGELFF
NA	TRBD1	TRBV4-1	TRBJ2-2	TGCGCCAGCAGCCATCCCCGGGACAGGGGATCGAACACCGGGGAGCTGTTTTTT	CASSHPRDRGSNTGELFF
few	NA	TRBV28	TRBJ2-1	TGTGCCAGCAGTTACAGCTCTCGCAATGAGCAGTTCTTC	CASSYSSRNEQFF
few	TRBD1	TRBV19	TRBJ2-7	TGTGCCAGTAGTATACGGACAGGGCCCGACTACGAGCAGTACTTC	CASSIRTGPDYEQYF
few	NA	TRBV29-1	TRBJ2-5	TGCAGCGCGGATTACGGCAGGCAAGAGACCCAGTACTTC	CSADYGRQETQYF
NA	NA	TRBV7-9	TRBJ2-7	TGTGCCAGCAGCTCGTCGGGGCTCGATACCCCGGCCGGCCTTTACGAGCAGTACTTC	CASSSSGLDTPAGLYEQYF
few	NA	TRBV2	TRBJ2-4	TGTGCCAGCAGTGGGGAACGGGACTTAGCCAAAAACATTCAGTACTTC	CASSGERDLAKNIQYF
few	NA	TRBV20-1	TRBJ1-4	TGCAGTGCTAGGGACGGAATCTATGGGGCTAATGAAAAACTGTTTTTT	CSARDGIYGANEKLFF
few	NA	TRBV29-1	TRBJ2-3	TGCAGCGCAACTAGGGTCAGAACGGACGAGAGGGCAGATACGCAGTATTTT	CSATRVRTDERADTQYF
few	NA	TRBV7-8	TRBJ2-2	TGTGCCAGCAGCTTCACGGCAGGGGTTGGGGATTACTACACCGGGGAGCTGTTTTTT	CASSFTAGVGDYYTGELFF
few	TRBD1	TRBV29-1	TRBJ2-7	TGCAGCGCCAAACAGACAGGGTCCCCCTACGAGCAGTACTTC	CSAKQTGSPYEQYF
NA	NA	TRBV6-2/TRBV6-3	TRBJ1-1	TGTGCCAGCAGTTACTCAGGGCAGAGGAACACTGAAGCTTTCTTT	CASSYSGQRNTEAFF
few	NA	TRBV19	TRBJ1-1	TGTGCCAGTAGTGAACAGGGGAACACTGAAGCTTTCTTT	CASSEQGNTEAFF
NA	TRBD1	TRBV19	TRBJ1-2	TGTGCCAGTACCCCCCCGGAGAGGGGGCGGGTAGAAGGCTACACCTTC	CASTPPERGRVEGYTF
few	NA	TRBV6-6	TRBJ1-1	TGTGCCAGCAAGGGAGGGACGAACACTGAAGCTTTCTTT	CASKGGTNTEAFF
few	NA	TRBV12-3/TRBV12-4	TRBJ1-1	TGTGCCAGCAGTCAAACTCCCGAAGCTGCTTTCTTT	CASSQTPEAAFF
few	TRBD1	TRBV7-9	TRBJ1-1	TGTGCCAGCAGTGACCGGGACAGGTGGACTGAAGCTTTCTTT	CASSDRDRWTEAFF
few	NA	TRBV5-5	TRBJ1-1	TGTGCCAGCAGCTTGGCCCAGGGTTTCTTATTCAACACTGAAGCTTTCTTT	CASSLAQGFLFNTEAFF
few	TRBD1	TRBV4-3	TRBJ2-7	TGCGCCAGCAGCCAAGTTTCTAACGAGGACAGGAGAACCTACGAGCAGTACTTC	CASSQVSNEDRRTYEQYF
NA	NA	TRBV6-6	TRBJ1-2	TGTGCCAGCAGTTACTCGGTCGGACCTCGGGGAGGCTACACCTTC	CASSYSVGPRGGYTF
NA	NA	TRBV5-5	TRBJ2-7	TGTGCCAGCAGCTTCACAGGACCCTCCTACGAGCAGTACTTC	CASSFTGPSYEQYF
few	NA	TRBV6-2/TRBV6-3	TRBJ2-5	TGTGCCAGCAGTTGGGGTAGCGGCCCGCCCGGGCAGACCCAGTACTTC	CASSWGSGPPGQTQYF
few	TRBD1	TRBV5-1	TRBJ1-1	TGCGCCAGCAGCGCGACAGGGGCAAGGGACACTGAAGCTTTCTTT	CASSATGARDTEAFF
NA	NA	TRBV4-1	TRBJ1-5	TGCGCCAGCAGCCAAGAGGGGGCGTATCAGCCCCAGCATTTT	CASSQEGAYQPQHF
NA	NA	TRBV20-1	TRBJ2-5	TGCAGTGCTAGATCAGGGGCCCCCCAAGAGACCCAGTACTTC	CSARSGAPQETQYF
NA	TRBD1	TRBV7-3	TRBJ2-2	TGTGCCAGCAGCTTAAAAGGGACAGTCCAATTCGGGGAGCTGTTTTTT	CASSLKGTVQFGELFF
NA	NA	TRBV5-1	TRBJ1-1	TGCGCCAGCAGCTTGGGCGGCAGGGAAGATTTCTTT	CASSLGGREDFF
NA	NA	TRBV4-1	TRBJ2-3	TGCGCCAGCAGCCTCCTCATAAGGGGGACTAGCACAGATACGCAGTATTTT	CASSLLIRGTSTDTQYF
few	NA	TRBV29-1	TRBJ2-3	TGCAGCGTTGAGAACAGTAACACAGATACGCAGTATTTT	CSVENSNTDTQYF
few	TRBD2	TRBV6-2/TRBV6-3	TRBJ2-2	TGTGCCAGCCGCGGACTAGCGGGGGGCACCGGGGAGCTGTTTTTT	CASRGLAGGTGELFF
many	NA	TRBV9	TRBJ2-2	TGTGCCAGCAGCGTAGGAGTCAACACCGGGGAGCTGTTTTTT	CASSVGVNTGELFF
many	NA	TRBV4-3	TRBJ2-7	TGCGCCAGCAGCCAAGGCCGGGACAACCTATACGAGCAGTACTTC	CASSQGRDNLYEQYF
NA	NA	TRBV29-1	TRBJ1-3	TGCAGCGTGCGCCGGGACGCCGGAAACACCATATATTTT	CSVRRDAGNTIYF
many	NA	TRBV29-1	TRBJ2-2	TGCAGCGTTGCCCGTGGGGGGGAGCTGTTTTTT	CSVARGGELFF
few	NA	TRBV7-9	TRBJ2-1	TGTGCCAGCAGCTCGCCCCTCAAAGGGGACAATGAGCAGTTCTTC	CASSSPLKGDNEQFF
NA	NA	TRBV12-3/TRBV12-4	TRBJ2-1	TGTGCCAGCAGTTTTGGAGGTATCAATGAGCAGTTCTTC	CASSFGGINEQFF
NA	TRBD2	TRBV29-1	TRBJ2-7	TGCAGCGTAGCAGCGGGGGGGCCCTACGAGCAGTACTTC	CSVAAGGPYEQYF
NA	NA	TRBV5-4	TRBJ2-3	TGTGCCAGCAGCTTGGACGCCGATACGCAGTATTTT	CASSLDADTQYF
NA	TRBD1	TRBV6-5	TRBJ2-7	TGTGCCAGCAGTTCCACCGGGACAGGGATGATCTACGAGCAGTACTTC	CASSSTGTGMIYEQYF
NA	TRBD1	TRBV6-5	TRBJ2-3	TGTGCCAGCAGACTCCTCACAGGGGCCATCACAGATACGCAGTATTTT	CASRLLTGAITDTQYF
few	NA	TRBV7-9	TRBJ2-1	TGTGCCAGCAGCCAAGGGCGGACTGAGCAGTTCTTC	CASSQGRTEQFF
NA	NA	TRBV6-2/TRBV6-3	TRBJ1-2	TGTGCCAGCAGTTACGGGGCCTCCCGACGCTACACCTTC	CASSYGASRRYTF
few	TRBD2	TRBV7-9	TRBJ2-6	TGTGCCAGCAGCTCGTCTAGCGGTTTGTCAGGGGCCAACGTCCTGACTTTC	CASSSSSGLSGANVLTF
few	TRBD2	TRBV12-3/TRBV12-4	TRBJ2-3	TGTGCCAGCAGCAGCTCAGCTAGCGGGGGGGCCACGCAGTATTTT	CASSSSASGGATQYF
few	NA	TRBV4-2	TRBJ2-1	TGTGCCAGCAGCCAAGCTGCAGTCCAATCGCCCTACAATGAGCAGTTCTTC	CASSQAAVQSPYNEQFF
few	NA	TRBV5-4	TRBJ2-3	TGTGCCAGCAGCTTGTGGTCTAGCTCGGGAGATACGCAGTATTTT	CASSLWSSSGDTQYF
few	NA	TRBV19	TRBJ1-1	TGTGCCAGTAGTATAAGGGGGGGATGGGAGACTGAAGCTTTCTTT	CASSIRGGWETEAFF
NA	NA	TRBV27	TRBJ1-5	TGTGCCAGCAGTTTAACAGCCAGCAATCAGCCCCAGCATTTT	CASSLTASNQPQHF
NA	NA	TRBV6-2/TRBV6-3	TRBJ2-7	TGTGCCAGCACCCTACCGACGGAAATTTCAATTTACGAGCAGTACTTC	CASTLPTEISIYEQYF
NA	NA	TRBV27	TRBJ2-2	TGTGCCAGCAGTTTACAGGGTTGGTGGGCCGGGGAGCTGTTTTTT	CASSLQGWWAGELFF
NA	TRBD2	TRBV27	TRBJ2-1	TGTGCCAGCAGTTTCAGCGGGGGGACTTACAATGAGCAGTTCTTC	CASSFSGGTYNEQFF
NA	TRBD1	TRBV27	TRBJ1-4	TGTGCCAGCAGTCCCGGACAGGGGAGGGAAAAACTGTTTTTT	CASSPGQGREKLFF
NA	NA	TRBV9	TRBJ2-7	TGTGCCAGCAGCCTTGAGGGAGCGCACGAGCAGTACTTC	CASSLEGAHEQYF